The 4 T cell receptor beta chains reported below all come from one sample, sequenced in a study of T cell repertoires in cytomegalovirus infection. TCRdb passed the reads through MiXCR, listing each CDR3 protein once. The sample carries hundreds of thousands of distinct CDR3 sequences, around a third recorded once. What these receptors recognize is not known. Sequences were derived from cultured CD8+ T cells from PBMCs, sampled from culture after CMV antigen stimulation. Every receptor here comes from a human donor in good health (CMV status not recorded). Some clones in this sample may be carry-over from other donors' samples.

The chain carries TRBV6-2 or TRBV6-3 and TRBJ1-5, with 7 positions matching TRBD1. Germline CDR1 is MNHEY and CDR2 is SVGEGT. Trimming cost V 4 bases and J 0 bases; bases outside gene matches: 12. This CDR3 spans 18 amino acids. CDR3: CASSWATGYGDSNQPQHF. The DNA for the CDR3 is TGTGCCAGCAGTTGGGCGACAGGGTACGGGGATAGCAATCAGCCCCAGCATTTT.

The sample holds a few counts of this clonotype. The chain combines TRBV7-2 with TRBJ2-7, with 9 bases fitting TRBD1. CDR3 length equals 15 residues. The V gene's germline CDR1 is SGHTA and CDR2 FQGNSA. Written as DNA, the CDR3 is TGTGCCAGCAGCGTAGCTGGGACAGGGTTCTACGAGCAGTACGTC. This codes for CASSVAGTGFYEQYV.

This sequence joins TRBV6-1 and TRBJ1-1, with a weak D call TRBD1 (5 bases). Germline loops: CDR1 MNHNS, CDR2 SASEGT. The CDR3 is made up of 19 amino acids. V was trimmed by 5 bases and J by 2 bases, leaving 27 bases between them. CDR3 coding DNA: TGTGCCAGCAGTCCCTTTTTATACCTCCCGACAGTTTCCAACACTGAAGCTTTCTTT. Translating gives CASSPFLYLPTVSNTEAFF.

This clonotype came up a few times. This chain joins TRBV4-3 and TRBJ2-1; D gene ambiguous. V lost 0 bases and J lost 6, with 18 bases in between. CDR1 LGHNA and CDR2 YSLEER come from the germline V gene. This CDR3 has 17 amino acids. The CDR3 DNA reads TGCGCCAGCAGCCAAGAGGGGAAGGCCTATTATGCCAATGAGCAGTTCTTC. Amino acid sequence: CASSQEGKAYYANEQFF.